This T cell receptor (beta chain) was captured in a study of regulatory T cells in long-lasting Graves disease. Libraries of TCR beta came from iRepertoire HTBI primers plus Arm-PCR of CDR3 regions. One entry per CDR3 protein, called by TCRdb with MiXCR from the multiplex PCR reads. This sample yields 350,000 to 450,000 distinct CDR3 sequences, of which 21% are seen a single time; over 11% belongs to the top ten. Study-level results: Persistent Graves' patients showed a TCR diversity that was lower than that of newly diagnosed ones.

Time point given: persistent/refractory GD, antithyroid drugs over 5 years with positive TRAb. The authors made the TCR library using RNA they extracted from PBMCs. This CDR3 contains 16 residues. Losses at the gene ends were 6 bases for V and 8 bases for J; bases not matched to a gene: 8. This clonotype was counted ten times or more. Its cognate antigen is unknown. This clonotype originated in a female donor with Graves disease. This sample comprised peripheral blood mononuclear cells (PBMCs), obtained when the disease was refractory, from a patient treated with antithyroid drugs. This sequence joins TRBV12-3 or TRBV12-4 and TRBJ2-2, with 14 nucleotides matching TRBD2. This CDR3 is CASRLGLAGGFGELFF. The CDR3 DNA is TGTGCCAGCAGACTAGGACTAGCGGGAGGTTTTGGGGAGCTGTTTTTT.